This entry describes one T cell receptor beta chain. The sample belongs to a study of cytomegalovirus exposure and HLA in healthy donors. PCR amplification relied on 60 Vbeta primers (plus 13 Jbeta primers). Clones were sequenced by immunoSEQ multiplex PCR, and TCRdb holds only the in-frame ones, with some missing. The table lists under 200,000 clones, 77% of them singletons. Between the trimmed V and J ends, which lost 4 bases and 3 bases, there was a span of 16 bases. The length of the CDR3 is 15 residues. Germline V gene lookup returns CDR1 SGHAT and CDR2 FQNNGV. Sequencing was carried out using PBMCs. The chain combines TRBV11-2 with TRBJ2-7; D possibly corresponds to TRBD2 (6 bases). This receptor was obtained from a woman aged 25 to 39 in good health and CMV-seronegative. This CDR3 is CASSSAFWGDYEQYF. The DNA of the CDR3 is TGTGCCAGCAGCTCCGCTTTTTGGGGGGACTACGAGCAGTACTTC.